This is a list of T cell receptor beta chains from one sample in a study of T cells in Graves' hyperthyroidism and ophthalmopathy. TCRdb used MiXCR to reprocess the multiplex PCR reads, holding one entry per CDR3 protein. This sample has about 350,000 distinct CDR3 sequences; approximately 15% occur once, and the top ten carry 20% to 25%. The sequencing sample was made of blood. The origin of the receptors is a woman younger than 45 with Graves' hyperthyroidism. CDR3s include the opening cysteine and the closing phenylalanine or tryptophan. D genes are given only for firm matches. The listing skips clone size in some rows; elsewhere it reads once, few, many or a size class.

V,D,J,size,DNA,CDR3
TRBV9,NA,TRBJ2-5,NA,TGTGCCAGCAGCGTCGGCAGGGCAGAGACCCAGTACTTC,CASSVGRAETQYF
TRBV6-1,NA,TRBJ1-5,many,TGTGCCAGCTCCCCGGGAGGGCGATATAGCAATCAGCCCCAGCATTTT,CASSPGGRYSNQPQHF
TRBV14,NA,TRBJ1-1,few,TGTGCCAGCAGCCAAGTCGGCAGGCCCGTCGCTGAAGCTTTCTTT,CASSQVGRPVAEAFF
TRBV6-1,TRBD2,TRBJ2-1,NA,TGTGCCAGCAGCCAGACTAGCGGGAGTTCCTACAATGAGCAGTTCTTC,CASSQTSGSSYNEQFF
TRBV4-3,NA,TRBJ2-5,NA,TGCGCCAGCAGCCTAACCCCAAGTACCGGGGAGACCCAGTACTTC,CASSLTPSTGETQYF
TRBV11-2,TRBD1,TRBJ2-5,many,TGTGCCAGCAGCTTGGTGGACAGGGGGCACGAGACCCAGTACTTC,CASSLVDRGHETQYF
TRBV20-1,NA,TRBJ2-7,many,TGCAGTGCCAACATAGCGGACCAGGCCTACGAGCAGTACTTC,CSANIADQAYEQYF
TRBV6-2/TRBV6-3,TRBD2,TRBJ2-3,NA,TGTGCCGCGGGAGGGGCCGGTACGCAGTATTTT,CAAGGAGTQYF
TRBV28,TRBD1,TRBJ2-5,many,TGTGCCAGCAGCTCGCCGGGACAGAGAGTCCAAGAGACCCAGTACTTC,CASSSPGQRVQETQYF
TRBV27,NA,TRBJ1-6,NA,TGTGCCAGCAGTTTGGGGGCAGATTATTCACCCCTCCACTTT,CASSLGADYSPLHF
TRBV5-6,NA,TRBJ2-5,many,TGTGCCAGCAGCTTGGAGCTCACAGGGAGGGAGACCCAGTACTTC,CASSLELTGRETQYF
TRBV19,NA,TRBJ2-5,few,TGTGCCACAGTGGACCTGAGAGAGGAGACCCAGTACTTC,CATVDLREETQYF
TRBV7-6,NA,TRBJ2-7,NA,TGTGCCAGCAGCCAACGCTGGCGGGACAATGGGGCGGGGGAGCAGTACTTC,CASSQRWRDNGAGEQYF
TRBV5-4,TRBD1,TRBJ1-1,few,TGTGCCAGCAGCCAAAGGGACAGCTCGAACACTGAAGCTTTCTTT,CASSQRDSSNTEAFF
TRBV28,NA,TRBJ2-7,many,TGTGCCAGCAGTTTGAGCAGGAGAACTGCCCTACTCCAGTACTTC,CASSLSRRTALLQYF
TRBV2,NA,TRBJ2-5,many,TGTGCCAGCAGTGAGGATCACTGGGGAGAGACCCAGTACTTC,CASSEDHWGETQYF
TRBV20-1,TRBD2,TRBJ2-3,many,TGCAGTGCTAGAGGGGGGTCTAGCGGGAGTGTAAATACGCAGTATTTT,CSARGGSSGSVNTQYF
TRBV28,NA,TRBJ2-1,many,TGTGCCAGCAGTCCGACTACAGTATACAATGAGCAGTTCTTC,CASSPTTVYNEQFF
TRBV29-1,TRBD1,TRBJ2-7,NA,TGCAGCGCCCTCCCCGGGACAGGGACCTACGAGCAGTACTTC,CSALPGTGTYEQYF
TRBV11-2,NA,TRBJ2-6,many,TGTGCCAGCAGCTTGGGTGGGGCCAACGTCCTGACTTTC,CASSLGGANVLTF
TRBV28,NA,TRBJ2-5,NA,TGTGCCAGCAGTGTTTTCTTTTGGCGGAAAGAGACCCAGTACTTC,CASSVFFWRKETQYF
TRBV7-9,NA,TRBJ1-4,few,TGTGCCAGCAGCTATGGGGAAAAACTGTTTTTT,CASSYGEKLFF
TRBV12-3/TRBV12-4,TRBD1,TRBJ2-2,many,TGTGCCAGCAGCCCAACCGGACAGGGGACAGACCGGAACACCGGGGAGCTGTTTTTT,CASSPTGQGTDRNTGELFF
TRBV11-1,TRBD2,TRBJ2-5,many,TGTGCCAGCAGCTTTACGGGAGGTACGAAGGAGACCCAGTACTTC,CASSFTGGTKETQYF
TRBV6-1,TRBD2,TRBJ2-3,few,TGTGCCAGCACGACTAGCGACACAGATACGCAGTATTTT,CASTTSDTDTQYF
TRBV29-1,TRBD1,TRBJ2-1,many,TGCAGCGTTGGGGGGGACAGGCATGAGCAGTTCTTC,CSVGGDRHEQFF
TRBV6-2/TRBV6-3,NA,TRBJ2-5,many,TGTGCCAGCAGTAAGGGACACAAAGAAGAGACCCAGTACTTC,CASSKGHKEETQYF
TRBV2,NA,TRBJ2-5,many,TGTGCCAGCAGTGCCCGCACGGGCGGAGAGACCCAGTACTTC,CASSARTGGETQYF
TRBV4-1,NA,TRBJ2-1,few,TGCGCCAGCAGCCAAAACAGGGATCCCTACAATGAGCAGTTCTTC,CASSQNRDPYNEQFF
TRBV20-1,NA,TRBJ1-6,many,TGCAGTGCTAGACGCGACCATAATTCACCCCTCCACTTT,CSARRDHNSPLHF
TRBV20-1,NA,TRBJ1-1,many,TGCAGTGCTATCGGTTTGACAGGAGACACTGAAGCTTTCTTT,CSAIGLTGDTEAFF